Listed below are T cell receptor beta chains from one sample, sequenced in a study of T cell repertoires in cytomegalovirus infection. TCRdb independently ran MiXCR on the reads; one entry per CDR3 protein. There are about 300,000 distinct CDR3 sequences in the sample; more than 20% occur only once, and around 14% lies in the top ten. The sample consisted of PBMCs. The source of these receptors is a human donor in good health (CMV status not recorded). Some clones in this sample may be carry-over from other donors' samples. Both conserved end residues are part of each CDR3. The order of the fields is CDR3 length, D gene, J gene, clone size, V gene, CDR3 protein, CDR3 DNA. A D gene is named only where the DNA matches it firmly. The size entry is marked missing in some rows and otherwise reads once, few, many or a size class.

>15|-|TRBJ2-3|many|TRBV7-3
CASSLWEGSTDTQYF
TGTGCCAGCAGCTTATGGGAAGGGAGCACAGATACGCAGTATTTT
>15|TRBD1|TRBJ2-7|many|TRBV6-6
CASSSTGTGRYEQYF
TGTGCCAGCAGTAGCACCGGGACAGGGAGGTACGAGCAGTACTTC
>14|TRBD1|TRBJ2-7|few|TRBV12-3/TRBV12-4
CASSVGTGSYEQYF
TGTGCCAGCTCCGTCGGGACAGGGTCCTACGAGCAGTACTTC
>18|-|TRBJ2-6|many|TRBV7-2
CASSLFPTGSSGANVLTF
TGTGCCAGCAGCTTATTTCCTACGGGGAGCTCTGGGGCCAACGTCCTGACTTTC
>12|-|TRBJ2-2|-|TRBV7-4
CASRMDTGELFF
TGTGCCAGCAGGATGGACACCGGGGAGCTGTTTTTT
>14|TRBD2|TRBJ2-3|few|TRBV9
CASSAGGGPDTQYF
TGTGCCAGCAGCGCGGGAGGGGGACCAGATACGCAGTATTTT
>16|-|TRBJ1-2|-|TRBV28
CASSPAGSDSNYGYTF
TGTGCCAGCAGCCCGGCAGGTTCTGACTCTAACTATGGCTACACCTTC
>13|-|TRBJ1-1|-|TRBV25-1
CASSDQGKAEAFF
TGTGCCAGCAGTGACCAAGGGAAGGCTGAAGCTTTCTTT
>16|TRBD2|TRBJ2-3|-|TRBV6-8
CASSGLAARGPDTQYF
TGTGCCAGCAGCGGACTAGCGGCTCGGGGCCCAGATACGCAGTATTTT
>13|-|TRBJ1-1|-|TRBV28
CAATRRGITEAFF
TGTGCCGCCACACGTCGAGGGATCACTGAAGCTTTCTTT
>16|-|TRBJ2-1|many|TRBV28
CASSLPGFHSYNEQFF
TGTGCCAGCAGTCTCCCCGGGTTCCACTCCTACAATGAGCAGTTCTTC
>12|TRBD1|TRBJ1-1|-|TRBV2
CASRQGYTEAFF
TGTGCCAGCAGACAGGGGTACACTGAAGCTTTCTTT
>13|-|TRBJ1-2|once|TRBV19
CASSTQVGYGYTF
TGTGCCAGTAGTACTCAGGTGGGGTATGGCTACACCTTC
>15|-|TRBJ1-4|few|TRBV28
CASSLLQQGGEKLFF
TGTGCCAGCAGCCTCTTGCAACAGGGAGGCGAAAAACTGTTTTTT
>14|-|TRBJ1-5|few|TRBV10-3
CAIRAHDSNQPQHF
TGTGCCATCAGGGCACACGATAGCAATCAGCCCCAGCATTTT
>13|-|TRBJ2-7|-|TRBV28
CASSSSIPYEQYF
TGTGCCAGCAGTTCCTCGATACCGTACGAGCAGTACTTC
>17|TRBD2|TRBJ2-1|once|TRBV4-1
CASSPYTSGGTYNEQFF
TGTGCCAGCAGCCCTTACACTAGCGGGGGAACCTACAATGAGCAGTTCTTC
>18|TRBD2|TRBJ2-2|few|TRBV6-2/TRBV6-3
CASSFSLGSGIDTGELFF
TGTGCCAGCAGTTTCTCCCTGGGTAGCGGGATAGACACCGGGGAGCTGTTTTTT
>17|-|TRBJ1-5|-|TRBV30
CAWTLEGVGWGNQPQHF
TGTGCCTGGACTCTAGAGGGTGTCGGATGGGGCAATCAGCCCCAGCATTTT
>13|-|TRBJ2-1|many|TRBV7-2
CASSPRVYNEQFF
TGTGCCAGCAGCCCAAGGGTGTACAATGAGCAGTTCTTC
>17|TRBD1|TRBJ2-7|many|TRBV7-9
CASSLEIGGTGSYEQYF
TGTGCCAGCAGCTTAGAGATCGGCGGGACAGGCTCCTACGAGCAGTACTTC
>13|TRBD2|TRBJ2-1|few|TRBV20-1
CSARTSGYGEQFF
TGCAGTGCTAGAACTAGCGGTTATGGGGAGCAGTTCTTC
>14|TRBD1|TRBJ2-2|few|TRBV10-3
CAIRKDRVTGELFF
TGTGCCATCAGGAAGGACAGGGTTACCGGGGAGCTGTTTTTT
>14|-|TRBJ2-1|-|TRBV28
CASSLGRPNNEQFF
TGTGCCAGCAGTTTGGGAAGGCCTAACAATGAGCAGTTCTTC
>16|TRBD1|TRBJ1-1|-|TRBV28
CASRPIRTGGNTEAFF
TGTGCCAGCAGACCCATCCGGACAGGGGGGAACACTGAAGCTTTCTTT
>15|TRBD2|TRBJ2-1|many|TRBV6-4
CASSPTSGTYNEQFF
TGTGCCAGCAGTCCTACTAGCGGGACCTACAATGAGCAGTTCTTC
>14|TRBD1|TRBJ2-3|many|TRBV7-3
CASSSDRETDTQYF
TGTGCCAGCAGCTCCGACAGGGAAACAGATACGCAGTATTTT
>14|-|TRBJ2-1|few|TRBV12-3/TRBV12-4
CASSPRGGGNEQFF
TGTGCCAGCAGTCCTCGGGGAGGGGGCAATGAGCAGTTCTTC
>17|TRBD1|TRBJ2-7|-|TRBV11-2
CASSPSADRWDSYEQYF
TGTGCCAGCAGCCCATCGGCGGACAGGTGGGACTCCTACGAGCAGTACTTC
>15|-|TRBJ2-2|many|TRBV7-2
CASSLGLLGTGELFF
TGTGCCAGCAGCTTAGGACTACTCGGCACCGGGGAGCTGTTTTTT
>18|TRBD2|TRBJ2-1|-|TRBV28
CASSFSLAGGRVTVEQFF
TGTGCCAGCAGTTTTAGCCTAGCGGGGGGGCGGGTGACGGTTGAGCAGTTCTTC
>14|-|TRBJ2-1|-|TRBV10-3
CAIRVDRPVDEQFF
TGTGCCATCAGGGTAGACCGGCCGGTCGATGAGCAGTTCTTC
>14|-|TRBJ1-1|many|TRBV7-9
CASSTSRSGTEAFF
TGTGCCAGCAGCACCTCACGTTCGGGGACTGAAGCTTTCTTT
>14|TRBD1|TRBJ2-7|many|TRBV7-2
CASSLETGDSEQYF
TGTGCCAGCAGCTTAGAAACAGGGGATAGCGAGCAGTACTTC
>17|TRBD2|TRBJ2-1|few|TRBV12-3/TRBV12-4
CASSLLGLAGGRNEQFF
TGTGCCAGCAGTCTCCTGGGACTAGCGGGGGGGCGGAATGAGCAGTTCTTC
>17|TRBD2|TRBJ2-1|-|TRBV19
CASRAAITSGTYNEQFF
TGTGCCAGTAGAGCAGCTATCACTAGCGGAACTTACAATGAGCAGTTCTTC
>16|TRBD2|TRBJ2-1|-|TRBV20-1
CSAGKSGRFSYNEQFF
TGCAGTGCGGGGAAAAGCGGGAGGTTCTCCTACAATGAGCAGTTCTTC
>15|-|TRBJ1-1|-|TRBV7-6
CASSLQGHANTEAFF
TGTGCCAGCAGCTTACAGGGTCACGCGAACACTGAAGCTTTCTTT
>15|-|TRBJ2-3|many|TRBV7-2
CASSQRRGSTDTQYF
TGTGCCAGCAGCCAGAGGAGGGGAAGCACAGATACGCAGTATTTT
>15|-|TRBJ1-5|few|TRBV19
CASSTRGKSNQPQHF
TGTGCCAGTAGCACCCGTGGAAAATCTAATCAGCCCCAGCATTTT
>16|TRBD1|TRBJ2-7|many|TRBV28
CASSPPSGQGDYEQYF
TGTGCCAGCAGTCCCCCCTCGGGACAGGGAGACTACGAGCAGTACTTC
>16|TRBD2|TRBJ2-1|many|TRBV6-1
CASRLLATSSYNEQFF
TGTGCCAGCAGATTACTAGCGACTAGCTCCTACAATGAGCAGTTCTTC
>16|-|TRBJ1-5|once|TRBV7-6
CASSRGGRQGGQPQHF
TGTGCCAGCAGCCGGGGGGGGAGGCAGGGCGGTCAGCCCCAGCATTTT
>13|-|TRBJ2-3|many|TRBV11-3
CASSFLEADTQYF
TGTGCCAGCAGCTTTTTGGAGGCAGATACGCAGTATTTT
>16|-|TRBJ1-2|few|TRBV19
CASSIQTSLVGYGYTF
TGTGCCAGTAGTATCCAGACCTCGCTCGTTGGTTATGGCTACACCTTC
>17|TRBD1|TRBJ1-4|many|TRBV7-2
CASSQAGGAVTNEKLFF
TGTGCCAGCAGCCAAGCAGGGGGCGCGGTGACTAATGAAAAACTGTTTTTT
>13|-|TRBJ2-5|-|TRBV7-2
CASRGGAGETQYF
TGTGCCAGCAGGGGGGGGGCCGGAGAGACCCAGTACTTC
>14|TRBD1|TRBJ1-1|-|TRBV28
CASRAGGAHTEAFF
TGTGCCAGCAGAGCAGGGGGGGCTCACACTGAAGCTTTCTTT
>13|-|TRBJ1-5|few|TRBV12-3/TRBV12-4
CASRWTGNQPQHF
TGTGCCAGCAGGTGGACAGGCAATCAGCCCCAGCATTTT
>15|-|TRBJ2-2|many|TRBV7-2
CASSLGHLNTGELFF
TGTGCCAGCAGCTTGGGGCACTTGAACACCGGGGAGCTGTTTTTT
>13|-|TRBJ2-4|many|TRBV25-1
CASSGRVDHIQYF
TGTGCCAGCAGTGGAAGGGTCGATCACATTCAGTACTTC